The T cell receptor (beta chain) under discussion was sequenced for a study of untreated major depressive disorder. The study, taken as a whole, reports: CD4+ T cells from depressed patients used TRBV05-01 (Vbeta 5.1) more often than controls.

After removal of 4 bases from V and 4 bases from J, the junction contained 8 bases not matched to a gene. Germline values: CDR1 LNHNV, CDR2 YYDKDF (reference sequence). The CDR3 sequence is 15 residues long. As to this clone: Its specificity is unknown.

The method was immunoSEQ multiplex PCR; TCRdb's version includes in-frame clones alone and lacks a portion of them. Among about 25,000 clones, about 90% were seen once, and the ten largest hold around 0.7%. The TCR was taken from a woman aged 30 to 39 with major depressive disorder. The gene calls are TRBV15 and TRBJ2-3, with TRBD1 matching over 7 bases. Specimen: CD4+ T cells from PBMCs. DNA for the CDR3: TGTGCCACCAGCAAAGACCCGGGACAGCCAGATACGCAGTATTTT. This translates into CATSKDPGQPDTQYF.